This is a list of T cell receptor beta chains from one sample in a study of regulatory T cells in long-lasting Graves disease. One entry per CDR3 protein, called by TCRdb with MiXCR from the multiplex PCR reads. The data show approximately 250,000 distinct CDR3 sequences, with about 17% seen just once and approximately 20% held by the top ten. Sequencing was performed on peripheral blood mononuclear cells (PBMCs), taken at new diagnosis, from a patient treated with antithyroid drugs. All receptors come from a female donor with Graves disease. CDR3s include the opening cysteine and the closing phenylalanine or tryptophan. The order of the fields is V gene, clone size, D gene, J gene, CDR3 protein. A D gene is named only where the DNA matches it firmly. For some rows the clone size is stated as once, few or many, or as a class when expanded; others skip it.

V: TRBV13
size: -
D: TRBD2
J: TRBJ2-1
CDR3: CASSLTSAHEQFF

V: TRBV11-2
size: -
D: TRBD2
J: -
CDR3: CASSLLAGTPYEQYF

V: TRBV11-2
size: few
D: -
J: TRBJ2-2
CDR3: CASSFRRVPNPGELFF

V: TRBV29-1
size: -
D: -
J: TRBJ2-5
CDR3: CSVRRGAIQETQYF

V: TRBV3-1
size: -
D: -
J: TRBJ1-5
CDR3: CASSQVSGQPQHF

V: TRBV11-3
size: many
D: TRBD2
J: TRBJ2-7
CDR3: CASSTQTSGRAYEQYF

V: TRBV30
size: many
D: -
J: TRBJ2-3
CDR3: CAWGDLRDTQYF

V: TRBV12-3/TRBV12-4
size: many
D: TRBD2
J: TRBJ2-7
CDR3: CASSPWTSGRAHEQYF

V: TRBV15
size: many
D: -
J: TRBJ2-1
CDR3: CATSPTWSNEQFF

V: TRBV5-4
size: many
D: -
J: TRBJ1-1
CDR3: CASRGRQQMNTEAFF

V: TRBV28
size: many
D: -
J: TRBJ2-2
CDR3: CASRGGSGGGELFF

V: TRBV2
size: -
D: -
J: TRBJ2-3
CDR3: CADQSGDTQYF

V: TRBV4-1
size: -
D: -
J: TRBJ2-1
CDR3: CASSQVRGGSYNEQFF

V: TRBV7-9
size: -
D: TRBD2
J: TRBJ2-3
CDR3: CASSMGTSGRAVDTQYF

V: TRBV2
size: few
D: -
J: TRBJ2-4
CDR3: CASIIRSHLAKNIQYF

V: TRBV20-1
size: many
D: TRBD2
J: TRBJ2-3
CDR3: CSAPPGLAGLQLTDTQYF

V: TRBV10-3
size: many
D: -
J: TRBJ1-2
CDR3: CAISDTAGDGYTF

V: TRBV2
size: many
D: -
J: TRBJ1-2
CDR3: CASSSGSYGYTF

V: TRBV4-2
size: many
D: -
J: TRBJ1-2
CDR3: CASSQVLDYGYTF

V: TRBV3-1
size: few
D: -
J: TRBJ2-5
CDR3: CASSQDPGSPLETQYF

V: TRBV27
size: -
D: TRBD2
J: TRBJ2-2
CDR3: CASSSPYSGRAPGELFF

V: TRBV29-1
size: many
D: -
J: TRBJ1-1
CDR3: CSVAHSHTEAFF

V: TRBV28
size: many
D: -
J: TRBJ2-1
CDR3: CASSSAAASIYNEQFF

V: TRBV10-3
size: many
D: -
J: TRBJ1-5
CDR3: CAISESLAIEAQHF

V: TRBV2
size: many
D: -
J: TRBJ1-4
CDR3: CASRGGGEVLFF

V: TRBV6-1
size: many
D: TRBD2
J: TRBJ2-3
CDR3: CASSYQVAGGTDTQYF

V: TRBV12-3/TRBV12-4
size: many
D: -
J: TRBJ1-2
CDR3: CASRPREDYGYTF